This passage covers 25 T cell receptor beta chains from one sample sequenced in a study of blood T cells in healthy people across ages. For the second PCR, which ran for 7 to 11 cycles, a sample-barcoded 5' primer and a J-beta primer mix were used. From the 5' RACE reads, TCRdb called clonotypes with MiXCR, one entry per CDR3 protein. The sample has about 730,000 distinct CDR3 sequences, roughly 43% seen once. The sample comprised blood. These receptor sequences come from a woman in her sixties in good health.

V is TRBV7-9 and J is TRBJ2-7; 15 positions agree with TRBD2. CDR3 length equals 17 residues. Germline lookup yields CDR1 SEHNR and CDR2 FQNEAQ (reference sequence). V shed 1 base and J 3 bases; nucleotides not matched to a gene: 4. CDR3 loop: CASSLGTSGGALYEQYF. CDR3 DNA sequence: TGTGCCAGCAGCTTAGGGACTAGCGGGGGGGCACTCTACGAGCAGTACTTC.

This clonotype has only a few counts. The genes are TRBV15 and TRBJ2-5; no clear D gene. Germline V gives CDR1 LNHNV, CDR2 YYDKDF (reference sequence). The CDR3 covers 12 residues. Trimming took 3 bases from V and 1 from J, leaving 3 bases between them. The CDR3 loop reads CATSRVQETQYF. CDR3 DNA sequence: TGTGCCACCAGCAGGGTCCAAGAGACCCAGTACTTC.

The chain has TRBV18 and TRBJ2-7; TRBD2 might be the D (6 bases). Germline V gene sequence: CDR1 KGHSH, CDR2 LQKENI. This CDR3 has 14 residues. Between the trimmed V and J ends, which lost 3 bases and 3 bases, there was a span of 12 bases. CDR3: CASSPALANYEQYF. As DNA, the CDR3 is TGTGCCAGCTCACCTGCACTAGCCAACTACGAGCAGTACTTC.

This clonotype appeared a few times. The chain recombines TRBV12-3 or TRBV12-4 with TRBJ1-5; unclear D gene. The CDR3 extends over 14 amino acids. V dropped 6 bases and J dropped 1 base, with 10 bases sitting between them. The CDR3 region is CASSPSESNQPQHF. The CDR3 DNA follows: TGTGCCAGCAGCCCCAGCGAAAGCAATCAGCCCCAGCATTTT.

This chain joins TRBV4-1 and TRBJ2-1, with 11 bases matching TRBD1. Germline V gene sequence: CDR1 MGHRA, CDR2 YSYEKL. The CDR3 is made up of 19 amino acids. V dropped 2 bases and J dropped 6; count of bases not matched to a gene: 15. CDR3 bases: TGCGCCAGCAGCCAACATAATAAAGGACAGGGGGCTGTCCCCAATGAGCAGTTCTTC. It encodes CASSQHNKGQGAVPNEQFF.

This clonotype came up a few times. This chain links TRBV7-2 with TRBJ2-1; D uncertain. CDR3 length: 11 amino acids. V was clipped by 3 bases and J by 14 bases, with 11 bases between them. Germline values: CDR1 SGHTA, CDR2 FQGNSA. CDR3 sequence reads: CASSLSLLKFF. The DNA of the CDR3 is TGTGCCAGCAGCTTGAGTCTGTTGAAGTTCTTC.

The sample holds a few counts of this clonotype. The chain carries TRBV12-3 or TRBV12-4 and TRBJ2-5; the match to TRBD2 covers 11 bases. CDR3 size: 14 residues. Losses at the gene ends were 3 bases for V and 4 bases for J; bases not matched to a gene: 1. The CDR3: CASSFSGGVETQYF. CDR3 in DNA: TGTGCCAGCAGTTTTAGCGGGGGGGTAGAGACCCAGTACTTC.

The sample holds a few counts of this clonotype. V and J are TRBV7-9 and TRBJ2-4; TRBD2 aligns across 16 bases. V was clipped by 3 bases and J by 1 base; unmatched bases: 3. The CDR3 runs to 18 residues. The V gene's germline CDR1 is SEHNR and CDR2 FQNEAQ (reference sequence). The DNA of the CDR3 is TGTGCCAGCAGCTTGGGACTAGCGGGAGGGCCTGCCAAAAACATTCAGTACTTC. It encodes CASSLGLAGGPAKNIQYF.

This chain connects TRBV7-6 to TRBJ1-2; D call uncertain. Germline lookup yields CDR1 SGHVS and CDR2 FNYEAQ. CDR3 length equals 15 residues. V was clipped by 4 bases and J by 3 bases, with 15 bases between them. The DNA of the CDR3 is TGTGCCAGCAGCTCCCTAGAACCAGAGGACTATGGCTACACCTTC. Translation gives CASSSLEPEDYGYTF.

This clonotype has a single count. This chain links TRBV20-1 with TRBJ2-3; 8 bases are a match to TRBD2. The germline V gene has CDR1 DFQATT and CDR2 SNEGSKA (reference sequence). CDR3 length: 14 amino acids. The V segment lost 7 bases and the J segment 6 bases; nucleotides outside the gene matches: 12. CDR3 in DNA: TGCAGTGTTTCGGGGCGAGCGGGAGACGATACGCAGTATTTT. It codes for CSVSGRAGDDTQYF.

The rearrangement uses TRBV28 and TRBJ2-3; no definite D call. CDR3 length: 13 residues. Trimming took 5 bases from V and 9 from J, leaving 15 bases between them. Germline V lookup: CDR1 MDHEN, CDR2 SYDVKM. The chain's CDR3 is CASSPDTGKTQYF. The CDR3 coding sequence is TGTGCCAGCAGTCCTGACACTGGGAAGACGCAGTATTTT.

This clonotype was counted ten times or more. The V and J genes are TRBV6-2 or TRBV6-3 and TRBJ2-5; D remains ambiguous. Germline V lookup: CDR1 MNHEY, CDR2 SVGEGT. Trimming pared 6 bases from V and 4 bases from J, leaving 9 bases between. The CDR3 runs 12 residues. DNA of the CDR3: TGTGCCAGCAGCCCCATAGGAGAGACCCAGTACTTC. Translating it yields CASSPIGETQYF.

The table lists this clonotype with many counts. The chain combines TRBV29-1 with TRBJ2-3; tentatively, D is TRBD2 (5 bases). Germline V lookup: CDR1 SQVTM, CDR2 ANQGSEA. The CDR3 covers 14 residues. V dropped 7 bases and J dropped 1 base, with 15 bases sitting between them. The DNA for the CDR3 is TGCAGCGAGGTTGGCGGGTCTGGCACAGATACGCAGTATTTT. It is translated as CSEVGGSGTDTQYF.

V usage is TRBV29-1 and J usage is TRBJ1-1; D is undetermined. V lost 4 bases to trimming and J lost 4 bases, with 13 bases between them. There are 13 residues in the CDR3. Germline lookup yields CDR1 SQVTM and CDR2 ANQGSEA. This CDR3 is CSVGDRSGTEAFF. CDR3 sequence (DNA): TGCAGCGTTGGGGATCGGAGCGGCACTGAAGCTTTCTTT.

The chain employs TRBV7-9 and TRBJ1-4, with D perhaps matching TRBD1 (5 bases). CDR3 length equals 13 residues. Between the trimmed V and J ends, which lost 4 bases and 5 bases, there was a span of 8 bases. Germline CDR1 is SEHNR and CDR2 is FQNEAQ (reference sequence). The DNA for the CDR3 is TGTGCCAGCAGCTCCACAGGAAATGAAAAACTGTTTTTT. It translates to CASSSTGNEKLFF.

The chain combines TRBV6-1 with TRBJ2-5; the match to TRBD1 covers 7 bases. The CDR3 is 15 residues long. CDR1 and CDR2 from the germline V gene are MNHNS and SASEGT. V shed 5 bases, J shed 0 bases, and the junction held 6 bases outside the gene matches. The CDR3 region has the DNA TGTGCCAGCAGTAGCCACAGGGGCAACCAAGAGACCCAGTACTTC. It is translated as CASSSHRGNQETQYF.

The chain joins TRBV3-1 to TRBJ2-7; either TRBD1 or TRBD2 may fit D (5 bases each). The CDR3 runs 14 residues. Germline V lookup: CDR1 LGHDT, CDR2 YNNKEL (reference sequence). The V gene lost 4 bases and the J gene lost 7 bases, with 17 bases spanning the gap. In DNA form, the CDR3 reads TGTGCCAGCAGCCCCGCCGGGACCCACAATGAGCAGTACTTC. This codes for CASSPAGTHNEQYF.

Turning to this clonotype: Possible read error: a much larger clone is one base away. The rearrangement uses TRBV9 and TRBJ2-1; 11 bases agree with TRBD2. V gave up 3 bases and J gave up 6 bases; unmatched junction bases: 14. Germline V CDR1 and CDR2: SGDLS, YYNGEE. This CDR3 spans 18 amino acids. CDR3: CASSARTKTSGEPNEQFF. The DNA of the CDR3 is TGTGCCAGCAGCGCCAGAACTAAGACTAGCGGGGAACCCAATGAGCAGTTCTTC.

The V gene is TRBV11-1, the J gene TRBJ2-7; possible D gene TRBD2, 6 bases. The CDR3 runs 14 residues. The germline V gene has CDR1 SGHAT and CDR2 FQDESV (reference sequence). Trimming took off 1 base at V and 7 bases at J, with 14 bases between the two ends. DNA of the CDR3: TGTGCCAGCAGCTTAGGGCGGGGTCATAATGAGCAGTACTTC. As protein: CASSLGRGHNEQYF.

The chain uses TRBV18 and TRBJ2-3, with 8 bases lining up with TRBD2. The CDR3 spans 19 residues. Unmatched junction bases numbered 17, after V lost 4 bases and J lost 2 bases. CDR1 and CDR2 (germline): KGHSH, LQKENI. CDR3: CASSRLAASSGLLTDTQYF. CDR3 nucleotides: TGTGCCAGCTCACGGCTTGCAGCGTCTAGCGGGCTACTCACAGATACGCAGTATTTT.

The chain has TRBV18 and TRBJ1-5; no definite D call. With 2 bases removed from V and 0 bases from J, the gap between germline ends came to 17 bases. This CDR3 spans 18 amino acids. Germline CDR1 and CDR2: KGHSH and LQKENI. The CDR3 DNA is TGTGCCAGCTCACCAGAGGTCCCCTCGACTTATAGCAATCAGCCCCAGCATTTT. Its protein product is CASSPEVPSTYSNQPQHF. The full variable domain, rest sourced from reference TRBV18 and TRBJ1-5, is NAGVMQNPRHLVRRRGQEARLRCSPMKGHSHVYWYRQLPEEGLKFMVYLQKENIIDESGMPKERFSAEFPKEGPSILRIQQVVRGDSAAYFCASSPEVPSTYSNQPQHFGDGTRLSIL.

The chain couples TRBV7-6 to TRBJ2-1, with 11 bases fitting TRBD2. J lost 5 bases, V lost 1 base, and 4 bases had no gene match. From germline, CDR1 is SGHVS and CDR2 FNYEAQ. The CDR3 runs to 16 residues. The CDR3 reads CASSLEVAGGDNEQFF. CDR3 DNA sequence: TGTGCCAGCAGCTTAGAGGTAGCGGGGGGGGACAATGAGCAGTTCTTC.

This clonotype was counted at least ten times. CDR3 loop: CSARGETVLETQYF. In DNA, the CDR3 is TGCAGTGCTAGAGGGGAGACTGTATTAGAGACCCAGTACTTC. The rearrangement links TRBV20-1 to TRBJ2-5, with D perhaps matching TRBD2 (5 bases). Germline CDR1 DFQATT, CDR2 SNEGSKA (reference sequence). Deletions cut 1 base from V and 4 bases from J, with 13 bases between. The CDR3 covers 14 residues.

This clonotype was observed a few times. The rearrangement links TRBV6-2 or TRBV6-3 to TRBJ2-7, with 11 bases aligning to TRBD1. Germline CDR1 reads MNHEY; CDR2 reads SVGEGT. The CDR3 covers 18 residues. The V and J ends lost 5 bases and 0 bases, in that order; junction bases with no gene match: 12. CDR3 amino acids: CASSDSITGTGGSYEQYF. CDR3 in DNA: TGTGCCAGCAGTGATTCCATTACCGGGACAGGGGGCTCCTACGAGCAGTACTTC.

This clonotype has ten or more counts. The chain employs TRBV12-3 or TRBV12-4 and TRBJ2-3; D possibly matches TRBD1 or TRBD2 (7 bases each). CDR3 length equals 16 residues. V was clipped by 5 bases and J by 1 base, with 16 bases between them. For the CDR3, the DNA is TGTGCCAGCAGTCCGAGGGGGCTAGCGGGCACAGATACGCAGTATTTT. Protein sequence: CASSPRGLAGTDTQYF.